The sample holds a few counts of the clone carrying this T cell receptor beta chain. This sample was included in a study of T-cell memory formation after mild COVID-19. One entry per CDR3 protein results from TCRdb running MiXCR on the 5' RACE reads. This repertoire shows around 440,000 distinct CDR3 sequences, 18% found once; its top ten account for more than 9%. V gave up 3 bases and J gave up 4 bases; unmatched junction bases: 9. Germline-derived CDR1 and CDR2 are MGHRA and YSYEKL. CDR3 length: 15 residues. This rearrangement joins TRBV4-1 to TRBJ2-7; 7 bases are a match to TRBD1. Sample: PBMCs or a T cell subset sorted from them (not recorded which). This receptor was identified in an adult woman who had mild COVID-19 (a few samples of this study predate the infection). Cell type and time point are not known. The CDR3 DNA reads TGCGCCAGCAGCCAGCTACCCCTACAGGGGTACGAGCAGTACTTC. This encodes CASSQLPLQGYEQYF.